This T cell receptor beta chain was sequenced during a study of persistence of HIV-infected CD4 T cells. The CDR3 consists of 14 residues. Trimming cost V 1 base and J 5 bases, with 12 bases left between them. In germline, CDR1 is SGHNT, CDR2 YYREEE (reference sequence). Comments on this clone: The antigen remains undetermined.

This nonspecific control used anti-CD3/anti-CD28 bead stimulation of CD4+ T cells. Sorting selected CD4+ T cells upregulating both CD40 ligand and CD69. The libraries were made with immunoSEQ version 4 in survey mode. The table came from immunoSEQ multiplex PCR; TCRdb's copy has only in-frame clones and leaves some out. The sample includes around 40,000 clones, roughly nine tenths of them seen just once. The sequence was obtained from an adult woman with HIV who was CMV-seropositive. The rearrangement uses TRBV5-4 and TRBJ2-5; perhaps D is TRBD1 or TRBD2 (5 bases each). This sample comprised CD4+ T cells sorted from PBMCs after 18-hour stimulation, obtained from a patient who received antiretroviral therapy. The CDR3 protein is CASSLMGDGETQYF. The CDR3, as DNA: TGTGCCAGCAGCTTGATGGGGGATGGCGAGACCCAGTACTTC.